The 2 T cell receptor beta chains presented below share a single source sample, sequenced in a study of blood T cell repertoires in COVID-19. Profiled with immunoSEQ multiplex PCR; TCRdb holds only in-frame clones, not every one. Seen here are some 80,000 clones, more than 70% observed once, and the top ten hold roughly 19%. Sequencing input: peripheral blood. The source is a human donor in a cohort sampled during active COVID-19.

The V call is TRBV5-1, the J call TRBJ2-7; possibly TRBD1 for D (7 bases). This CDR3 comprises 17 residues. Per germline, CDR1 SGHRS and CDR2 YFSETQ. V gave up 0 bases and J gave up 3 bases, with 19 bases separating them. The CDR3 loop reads CASSLGVGGGKSYEQYF. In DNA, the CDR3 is TGCGCCAGCAGCTTGGGGGTAGGGGGCGGGAAGAGCTACGAGCAGTACTTC. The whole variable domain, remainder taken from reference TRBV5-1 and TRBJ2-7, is KAGVTQTPRYLIKTRGQQVTLSCSPISGHRSVSWYQQTPGQGLQFLFEYFSETQRNKGNFPGRFSGRQFSNSRSEMNVSTLELGDSALYLCASSLGVGGGKSYEQYFGPGTRLTVT.

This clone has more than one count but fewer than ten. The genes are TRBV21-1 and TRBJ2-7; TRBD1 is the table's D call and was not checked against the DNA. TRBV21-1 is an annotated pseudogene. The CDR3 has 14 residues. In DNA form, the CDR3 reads TGTGCCAGCAGCAGTAAGACAGGGACCTACGAGCAGTACTTC. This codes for CASSSKTGTYEQYF.